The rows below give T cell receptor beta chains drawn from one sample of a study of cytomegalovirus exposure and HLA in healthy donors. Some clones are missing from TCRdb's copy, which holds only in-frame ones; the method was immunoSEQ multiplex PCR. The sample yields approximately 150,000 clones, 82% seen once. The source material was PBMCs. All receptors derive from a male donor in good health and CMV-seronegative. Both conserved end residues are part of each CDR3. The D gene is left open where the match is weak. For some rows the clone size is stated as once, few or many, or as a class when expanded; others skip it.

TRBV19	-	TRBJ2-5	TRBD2	TGTGCCAGTAGTATAGCTAGCGGGAGTGAGGAGACCCAGTACTTC	CASSIASGSEETQYF
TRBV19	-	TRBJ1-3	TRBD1	TGTGCCAGTAGTTTAACAGGGGGACCTGGAAACACCATATATTTT	CASSLTGGPGNTIYF
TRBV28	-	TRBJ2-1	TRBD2	TGTGCCAGCAGTGCAAATATAGCGGGTCATTACAATGAGCAGTTCTTC	CASSANIAGHYNEQFF
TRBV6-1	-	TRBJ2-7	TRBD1	TGTGCCAGCAGTGAACTCGGGACAGTAGCCTACGAGCAGTACTTC	CASSELGTVAYEQYF
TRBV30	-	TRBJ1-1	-	TGTGCCTGGAGCAAGAACAGGGTCGGAAATTCTGAAGCTTTCTTT	CAWSKNRVGNSEAFF
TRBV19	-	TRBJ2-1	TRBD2	TGTGCCAGTAGTTTCCTAGCGGGGGATTACAATGAGCAGTTCTTC	CASSFLAGDYNEQFF
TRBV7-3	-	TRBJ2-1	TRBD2	TGTGCCAGCAGCCGGACTAGCGGGGCCGTCCCAGAGCAGTTCTTC	CASSRTSGAVPEQFF
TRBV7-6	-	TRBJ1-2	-	TGTGCCAGCAGCTTAGGTCAGGGCAACTATGGCTACACCTTC	CASSLGQGNYGYTF
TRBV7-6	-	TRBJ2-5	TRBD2	TGTGCCAGCAGCTTAGGTCTAGCGGGGGGGCAAGAGACCCAGTACTTC	CASSLGLAGGQETQYF
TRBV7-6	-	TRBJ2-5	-	TGTGCCAGCAGCCCGGGAGAGGGAGAGACCCAGTACTTC	CASSPGEGETQYF
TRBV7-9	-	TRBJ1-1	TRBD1	TGTGCCAGCAGCCCATATACCGGACAGGGGGACACTGAAGCTTTCTTT	CASSPYTGQGDTEAFF
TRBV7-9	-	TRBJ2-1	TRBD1	TGTGCCAGCAGCTTATGGGGACAGGACAATGAGCAGTTCTTC	CASSLWGQDNEQFF
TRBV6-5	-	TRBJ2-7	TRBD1	TGTGCCAGCAGTTATTGGGACAGGCCCTACGAGCAGTACTTC	CASSYWDRPYEQYF
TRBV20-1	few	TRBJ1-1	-	TGCAGGTGGGCGGGGGAGACTGAAGCTTTCTTT	CRWAGETEAFF
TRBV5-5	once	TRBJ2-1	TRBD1	TGTGCCAGCAGCCATCGATTAGGACAGGGGTGGGATGAGCAGTTCTTC	CASSHRLGQGWDEQFF
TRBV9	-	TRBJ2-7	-	TGTGCCAGCAGCGTTGGAGGGGAAGGATACGAGCAGTACTTC	CASSVGGEGYEQYF